The 18 T cell receptor beta chains below were found in one sample sequenced in a study of blood T cell repertoires in COVID-19. Using immunoSEQ multiplex PCR, the repertoire was profiled, and TCRdb retains in-frame clones only, with some absent. The table shows approximately 140,000 clones, with approximately 82% occurring only once. Sequencing input: peripheral blood. Source of these receptors: a human donor in a cohort sampled during active COVID-19.

The chain recombines TRBV5-4 with TRBJ2-2; 14 bases are shared with TRBD2. The CDR3 sequence is 18 residues long. The ends lost 4 bases at V and 4 bases at J; junction bases unmatched: 9. The germline gives CDR1 SGHNT, CDR2 YYREEE (reference sequence). CDR3 bases: TGTGCCAGCAGCCCGGGACTAGCGGGAGATGGGCCCACCGGGGAGCTGTTTTTT. The encoded protein is CASSPGLAGDGPTGELFF. Full variable domain (rest looked up from reference TRBV5-4 and TRBJ2-2): ETGVTQSPTHLIKTRGQQVTLRCSSQSGHNTVSWYQQALGQGPQFIFQYYREEENGRGNFPPRFSGLQFPNYSSELNVNALELDDSALYLCASSPGLAGDGPTGELFFGEGSRLTVL.

The rearrangement uses TRBV11-2 and TRBJ2-4, with 9 nucleotides matching TRBD1. V shed 1 base and J 7 bases; nucleotides not matched to a gene: 8. This CDR3 is built from 16 residues. CDR1 is SGHAT, CDR2 FQNNGV, per germline. CDR3: CASSLAPGQGWNIQYF. The CDR3 region has the DNA TGTGCCAGCAGCTTAGCTCCGGGACAGGGCTGGAACATTCAGTACTTC.

This clone has at least ten counts. The V gene is TRBV5-1, the J gene TRBJ2-7; 11 positions match TRBD2. This CDR3 region has 14 residues. The V segment lost 2 bases and the J segment 6 bases; nucleotides outside the gene matches: 4. Germline V gives CDR1 SGHRS, CDR2 YFSETQ. This chain's CDR3 is CASSFSGTSGEQYF. Here the CDR3 DNA reads TGCGCCAGCAGCTTCTCCGGGACTAGCGGCGAGCAGTACTTC.

The CDR3 DNA reads TGTGCCAGCAGCCCCGCCGGGCTCCGGAGGCATTCACCCCTCCACTTT. Translating it yields CASSPAGLRRHSPLHF. The chain is built from TRBV9 and TRBJ1-6; unclear D gene. Per the germline V gene, CDR1 is SGDLS and CDR2 is YYNGEE. V lost 4 bases and J lost 8, with 19 bases in between. The CDR3 is made up of 16 amino acids.

The chain recombines TRBV28 with TRBJ2-7; no definite D call. Germline V gene data show CDR1 as MDHEN and CDR2 as SYDVKM. Trimming pared 5 bases from V and 3 bases from J, leaving 8 bases between. The CDR3 sequence is 12 residues long. The CDR3 bases are TGTGCCAGCAGTCCCCCCCTCTACGAGCAGTACTTC. As protein: CASSPPLYEQYF. Filled out from reference TRBV28 and TRBJ2-7, the complete variable domain reads DVKVTQSSRYLVKRTGEKVFLECVQDMDHENMFWYRQDPGLGLRLIYFSYDVKMKEKGDIPEGYSVSREKKERFSLILESASTNQTSMYLCASSPPLYEQYFGPGTRLTVT.

V usage is TRBV27 and J usage is TRBJ2-5, with 10 bases matching TRBD2. Germline V gene lookup returns CDR1 MNHEY and CDR2 SMNVEV (reference sequence). The CDR3 covers 14 residues. V dropped 2 bases and J dropped 4; count of bases not matched to a gene: 1. The CDR3 loop reads CASSLQREGETQYF. In DNA, the CDR3 is TGTGCCAGCAGTTTACAGCGGGAGGGAGAGACCCAGTACTTC.

This rearrangement joins TRBV18 to TRBJ2-7; 9 positions agree with TRBD1. Germline assignment: CDR1 KGHSH and CDR2 LQKENI. This CDR3 region has 14 residues. The trim removed 3 bases at V and 6 bases at J, leaving 6 bases unmatched. The CDR3 reads CASSPDRGFGEQYF. DNA of the CDR3: TGTGCCAGCTCACCGGACAGGGGATTTGGCGAGCAGTACTTC.

The V call is TRBV7-2, the J call TRBJ1-1; 9 bases are shared with TRBD1. This CDR3 is built from 14 residues. Germline values: CDR1 SGHTA, CDR2 FQGNSA. The V and J ends lost 5 bases and 1 base, in that order; junction bases with no gene match: 2. The CDR3 DNA follows: TGTGCCAGCAGCAAGGACAGGGGGAACACTGAAGCTTTCTTT. Encoded protein: CASSKDRGNTEAFF. Together with reference TRBV7-2 and TRBJ1-1, the CDR3 gives the full variable domain: GAGVSQSPSNKVTEKGKDVELRCDPISGHTALYWYRQSLGQGLEFLIYFQGNSAPDKSGLPSDRFSAERTGGSVSTLTIQRTQQEDSAVYLCASSKDRGNTEAFFGQGTRLTVV.

The rearrangement uses TRBV5-6 and TRBJ2-7, with D perhaps matching TRBD1 (7 bases). The CDR3 consists of 16 residues. Germline CDR1 SGHDT, CDR2 YYEEEE. Trimming cost V 1 base and J 1 base, with 15 bases left between them. The CDR3 nucleotides read TGTGCCAGCAGCTTGTACCGGACAGGAGGGTCCTACGAGCAGTACTTC. Amino acids: CASSLYRTGGSYEQYF.

The chain links TRBV19 to TRBJ2-3, with 8 bases fitting TRBD2. CDR3 length: 13 amino acids. Germline V CDR1 and CDR2: LNHDA, SQIVND (reference sequence). V lost 6 bases, J lost 3 bases, and 2 bases stayed unmatched. The CDR3 DNA follows: TGTGCCAGTAGCCGGGAGGGTACAGATACGCAGTATTTT. Its protein is CASSREGTDTQYF. The full variable domain, its missing parts supplied by reference TRBV19 and TRBJ2-3, is DGGITQSPKYLFRKEGQNVTLSCEQNLNHDAMYWYRQDPGQGLRLIYYSQIVNDFQKGDIAEGYSVSREKKESFPLTVTSAQKNPTAFYLCASSREGTDTQYFGPGTRLTVL.

V gene TRBV28 combines with J gene TRBJ2-7; D might be TRBD2 (6 bases). This CDR3 contains 13 residues. V was pared by 6 bases and J by 3 bases, with 12 bases between. CDR1 is MDHEN and CDR2 is SYDVKM in the germline V gene. The CDR3 here is CASRVRDFYEQYF. CDR3 DNA: TGTGCCAGCAGGGTCCGGGACTTCTACGAGCAGTACTTC.

The J gene is TRBJ2-2, the V gene TRBV6-5; 8 bases are shared with TRBD1. Germline CDR1 is MNHEY and CDR2 is SVGAGI. J was trimmed by 3 bases and V by 7 bases; bases with no gene match: 4. The CDR3 runs to 14 residues. The CDR3 region has the DNA TGTGCCAGCAAGTCAGGGGGCTACACCGGGGAGCTGTTTTTT. It translates to CASKSGGYTGELFF.

DNA of the CDR3: TGCGCCAGCAGCCAAGACCGTCCCCCCCCTTACAATGAGCAGTTCTTC. Translated, it gives CASSQDRPPPYNEQFF. The chain recombines TRBV4-1 with TRBJ2-1; unclear D gene. V lost 0 bases to trimming and J lost 4 bases, with 13 bases between them. Germline CDR1 and CDR2: MGHRA and YSYEKL. There are 16 residues in the CDR3.

This sequence joins TRBV15 and TRBJ2-1, with TRBD2 identical over 10 bases. Germline V gene lookup returns CDR1 LNHNV and CDR2 YYDKDF (reference sequence). With V trimmed by 0 bases and J by 5 bases, 10 bases remained unmatched. The CDR3 has 18 amino acids. CDR3 loop: CATSREAASGSPDNEQFF. CDR3 bases: TGTGCCACCAGCAGAGAAGCGGCTAGCGGGAGTCCGGACAATGAGCAGTTCTTC. Full variable domain (rest looked up from reference TRBV15 and TRBJ2-1): DAMVIQNPRYQVTQFGKPVTLSCSQTLNHNVMYWYQQKSSQAPKLLFHYYDKDFNNEADTPDNFQSRRPNTSFCFLDIRSPGLGDTAMYLCATSREAASGSPDNEQFFGPGTRLTVL.

Only one count was recorded for this clone. The chain is built from TRBV7-9 and TRBJ2-1; 8 nucleotides align to TRBD1. V trimming: 2 bases; J trimming: 8 bases; junction bases outside the gene matches: 8. The CDR3 length is 15 residues. CDR1 and CDR2 from the germline V gene are SEHNR and FQNEAQ (reference sequence). CDR3 nucleotide sequence: TGTGCCAGCAGCTTAATCCAGGGGGCTATCGATGAGCAGTTCTTC. It is translated as CASSLIQGAIDEQFF. The full variable domain, in which reference TRBV7-9 and TRBJ2-1 provide the parts outside the CDR3, is DTGVSQNPRHKITKRGQNVTFRCDPISEHNRLYWYRQTLGQGPEFLTYFQNEAQLEKSRLLSDRFSAERPKGSFSTLEIQRTEQGDSAMYLCASSLIQGAIDEQFFGPGTRLTVL.

CDR3 nucleotide sequence: TGCGCCAGCAGCCCCCTAACGGGAACCGGGGAGCTGTTTTTT. Encoded protein: CASSPLTGTGELFF. V usage is TRBV4-3 and J usage is TRBJ2-2, with D tentatively TRBD2 (5 bases). This CDR3 region has 14 residues. Per the germline V gene, CDR1 is LGHNA and CDR2 is YSLEER. Trimming removed 4 bases at V and 5 bases at J, with 11 bases between.

The CDR3 is CASSLGAGGTEKLFF. CDR3 DNA: TGTGCCAGCAGCTTAGGGGCAGGGGGGACTGAAAAACTGTTTTTT. The rearrangement joins TRBV7-9 to TRBJ1-4; 7 bases fit TRBD1. The germline V gene encodes CDR1 SEHNR and CDR2 FQNEAQ (reference sequence). V trimming: 1 base; J trimming: 7 bases; junction bases outside the gene matches: 6. This CDR3 has 15 amino acids. Drawing the rest from reference TRBV7-9 and TRBJ1-4, the complete variable domain is DTGVSQNPRHKITKRGQNVTFRCDPISEHNRLYWYRQTLGQGPEFLTYFQNEAQLEKSRLLSDRFSAERPKGSFSTLEIQRTEQGDSAMYLCASSLGAGGTEKLFFGSGTQLSVL.

In nucleotides, the CDR3 is TGTGCCAGCAGACGCCCTAGCGGGAGCAATGAGCAGTTCTTC. It specifies CASRRPSGSNEQFF. This chain links TRBV6-5 with TRBJ2-1, with TRBD2 identical over 10 bases. V dropped 6 bases and J dropped 6; count of bases not matched to a gene: 5. CDR3 length: 14 residues. CDR1 and CDR2 from the germline V gene are MNHEY and SVGAGI.